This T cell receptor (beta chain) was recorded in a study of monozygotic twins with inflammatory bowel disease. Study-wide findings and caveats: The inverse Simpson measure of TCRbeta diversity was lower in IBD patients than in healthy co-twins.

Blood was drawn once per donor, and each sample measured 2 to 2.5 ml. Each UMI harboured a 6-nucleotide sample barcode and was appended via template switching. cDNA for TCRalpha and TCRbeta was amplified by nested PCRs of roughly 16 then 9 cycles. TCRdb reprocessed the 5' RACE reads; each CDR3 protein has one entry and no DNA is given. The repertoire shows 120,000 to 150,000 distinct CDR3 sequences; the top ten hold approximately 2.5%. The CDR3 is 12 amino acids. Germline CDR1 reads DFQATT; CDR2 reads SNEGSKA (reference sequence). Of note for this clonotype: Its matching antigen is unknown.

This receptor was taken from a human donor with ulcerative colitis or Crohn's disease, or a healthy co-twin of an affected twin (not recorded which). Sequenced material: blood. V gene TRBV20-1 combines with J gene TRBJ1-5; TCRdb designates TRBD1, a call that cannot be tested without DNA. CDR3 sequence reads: CSAWTGIQPQHF.